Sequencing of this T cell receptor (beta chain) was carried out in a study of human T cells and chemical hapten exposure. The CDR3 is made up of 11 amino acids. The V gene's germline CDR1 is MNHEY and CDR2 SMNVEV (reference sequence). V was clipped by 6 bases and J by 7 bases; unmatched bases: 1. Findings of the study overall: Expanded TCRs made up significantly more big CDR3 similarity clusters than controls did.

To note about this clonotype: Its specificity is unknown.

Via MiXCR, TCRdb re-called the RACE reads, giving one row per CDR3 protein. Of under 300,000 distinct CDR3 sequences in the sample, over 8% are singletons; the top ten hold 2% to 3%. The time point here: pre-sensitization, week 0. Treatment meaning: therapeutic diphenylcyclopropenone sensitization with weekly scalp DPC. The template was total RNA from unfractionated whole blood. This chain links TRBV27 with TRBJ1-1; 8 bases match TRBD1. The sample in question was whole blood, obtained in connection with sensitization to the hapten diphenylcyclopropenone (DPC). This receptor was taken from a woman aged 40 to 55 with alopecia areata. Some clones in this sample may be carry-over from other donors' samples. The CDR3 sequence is CASRDRVEAFF. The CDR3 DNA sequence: TGTGCCAGCAGGGACAGGGTTGAAGCTTTCTTT.